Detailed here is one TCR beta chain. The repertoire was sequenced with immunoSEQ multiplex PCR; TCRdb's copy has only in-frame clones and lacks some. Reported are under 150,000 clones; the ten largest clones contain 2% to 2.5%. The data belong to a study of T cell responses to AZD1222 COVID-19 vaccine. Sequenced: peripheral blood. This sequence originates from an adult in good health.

As DNA, the CDR3 is TGTGCCAGCAGTTTGAGCGAAAATAGCAATCAGCCCCAGCATTTT. Amino acid sequence: CASSLSENSNQPQHF. The rearrangement joins TRBV28 to TRBJ1-5, with no clear D. Trimming took 3 bases from V and 0 from J, leaving 9 bases between them. Germline-derived CDR1 and CDR2 are MDHEN and SYDVKM. The CDR3 is made up of 15 amino acids.